This passage covers 10 T cell receptor beta chains from one sample sequenced in a study of CD8 T cells in ankylosing spondylitis. TCRdb reprocessed the 5' RACE reads with MiXCR, giving one entry per CDR3 protein. The data show some 30,000 distinct CDR3 sequences, approximately 7.1% seen once. The sequenced sample was blood, either unsorted or a sorted T cell fraction (not recorded which). The source is a male donor with ankylosing spondylitis or in good health (not recorded which).

The chain couples TRBV19 to TRBJ1-2, with D unclear. CDR1 LNHDA and CDR2 SQIVND come from the germline V gene (reference sequence). V was shortened by 5 bases and J by 0 bases, with 10 bases between the two germline ends. The CDR3 sequence is 14 residues long. The CDR3 DNA reads TGTGCCAGTAGTGCAAACAGAGCTAACTATGGCTACACCTTC. Translated: CASSANRANYGYTF.

At least ten counts were recorded for this clonotype. The V gene is TRBV20-1, the J gene TRBJ2-2; D is unresolved. The germline CDR1 and CDR2 sequences are DFQATT and SNEGSKA (reference sequence). The CDR3 length is 12 residues. With 3 bases removed from V and 6 bases from J, the gap between germline ends came to 8 bases. CDR3 in amino acids: CSASVRPGELFF. CDR3 sequence (DNA): TGCAGTGCTAGCGTCCGCCCCGGGGAGCTGTTTTTT.

This clonotype was recorded at least ten times. DNA of the CDR3: TGCAGTGCTAGATTAGTGAACACTGAAGCTTTCTTT. Its protein product is CSARLVNTEAFF. The V and J genes are TRBV20-1 and TRBJ1-1; D ambiguous. In germline, CDR1 is DFQATT, CDR2 SNEGSKA (reference sequence). CDR3 length equals 12 residues. V lost 2 bases and J 0 bases, leaving 4 bases between the germline ends.

This clonotype was seen ten or more times. V gene TRBV5-5 combines with J gene TRBJ1-4; D is undetermined. Trimming left V 7 bases short and J 0 bases short, with 7 bases between. Germline CDR1 reads SGHKS; CDR2 reads YYEKEE (reference sequence). The CDR3 sequence is 13 residues long. CDR3 sequence reads: CASSTTTNEKLFF. The CDR3 bases are TGTGCCAGCTCGACGACAACTAATGAAAAACTGTTTTTT.

In its sample, this clonotype was seen many times. The J gene is TRBJ2-7, the V gene TRBV27; TRBD1 is a possible D gene (7 bases). Germline assignment: CDR1 MNHEY and CDR2 SMNVEV (reference sequence). Trimming shortened V by 6 bases and J by 3 bases, and 12 bases separated the two germline ends. This CDR3 is 13 amino acids long. CDR3 in DNA: TGTGCCAGCAGGCGGGACAGCAACTACGAGCAGTACTTC. Its protein product is CASRRDSNYEQYF.

This clonotype was detected a few times. This chain connects TRBV10-1 to TRBJ2-7, with D possibly being TRBD2 (5 bases). Germline V gene lookup returns CDR1 WNHNN and CDR2 SYGVQD (reference sequence). Trimming stripped 10 bases from V and 7 bases from J, with 20 bases between. The CDR3 is 13 residues long. The DNA of the CDR3 is TGCGCCACCGGAGTGAGTTTAACGGGAGAGCAGTACTTC. Amino acid sequence: CATGVSLTGEQYF.

The CDR3 DNA reads as TGCGCCAGCAGCTTGGACAGCGGCACAGATACGCAGTATTTT. This gives the protein CASSLDSGTDTQYF. The chain couples TRBV5-1 to TRBJ2-3; D uncertain. The CDR3 spans 14 residues. Germline lookup yields CDR1 SGHRS and CDR2 YFSETQ. The V end was cut by 0 bases, the J end by 1 base, with 6 bases between. Full variable domain (rest looked up from reference TRBV5-1 and TRBJ2-3): KAGVTQTPRYLIKTRGQQVTLSCSPISGHRSVSWYQQTPGQGLQFLFEYFSETQRNKGNFPGRFSGRQFSNSRSEMNVSTLELGDSALYLCASSLDSGTDTQYFGPGTRLTVL.

This clonotype was seen repeatedly, ten times or more. The rearrangement links TRBV6-5 to TRBJ1-2; 8 nucleotides match TRBD1. The V segment lost 2 bases and the J segment 5 bases; nucleotides outside the gene matches: 10. The CDR3 totals 16 residues. Germline V lookup: CDR1 MNHEY, CDR2 SVGAGI. CDR3 sequence (DNA): TGTGCCAGCAGTTACCCCGGGGACAGGCCCTTTTATGGCTACACCTTC. It specifies CASSYPGDRPFYGYTF.

This clonotype was seen at least ten times. V is TRBV6-1 and J is TRBJ1-2; D gene ambiguous. V lost 5 bases and J lost 3, with 13 bases in between. Germline V lookup: CDR1 MNHNS, CDR2 SASEGT. CDR3 size: 14 residues. The CDR3 coding sequence is TGTGCCAGCAGTCCAGACACCTGGGACTATGGCTACACCTTC. This encodes CASSPDTWDYGYTF.

This clonotype has a handful of counts. The chain has TRBV4-2 and TRBJ2-4, with D possibly being TRBD2 (5 bases). From germline, CDR1 is LGHNA and CDR2 YNFKEQ. The CDR3 is made up of 18 amino acids. V was shortened by 1 base and J by 0 bases, with 16 bases between the two germline ends. The DNA for the CDR3 is TGTGCCAGCAGCCAAGTGCTAGCTATCTCATCAGCCAAAAACATTCAGTACTTC. As protein: CASSQVLAISSAKNIQYF.